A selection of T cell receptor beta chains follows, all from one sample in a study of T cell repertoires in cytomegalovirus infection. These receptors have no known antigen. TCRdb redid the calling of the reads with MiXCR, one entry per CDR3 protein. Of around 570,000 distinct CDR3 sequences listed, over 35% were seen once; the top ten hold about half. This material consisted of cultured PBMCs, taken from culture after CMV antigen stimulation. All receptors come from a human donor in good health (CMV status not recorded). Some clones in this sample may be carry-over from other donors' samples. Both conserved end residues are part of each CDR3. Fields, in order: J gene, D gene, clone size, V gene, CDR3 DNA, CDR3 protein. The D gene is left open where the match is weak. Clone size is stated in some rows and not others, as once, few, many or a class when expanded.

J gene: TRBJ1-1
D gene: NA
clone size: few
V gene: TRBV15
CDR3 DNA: TGTGCCACCAGTGGGCGGTTCACTGAAGCTTTCTTT
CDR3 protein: CATSGRFTEAFF

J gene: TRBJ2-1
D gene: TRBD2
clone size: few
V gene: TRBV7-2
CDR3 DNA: TGTGCCAGCAGCTCCCCCGGGGCGGGGGACCCCCCAGCGAGGAGTTACAATGAGCAGTTCTTC
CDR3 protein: CASSSPGAGDPPARSYNEQFF

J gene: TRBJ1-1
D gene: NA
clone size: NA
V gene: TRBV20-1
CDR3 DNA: TGCAGTGCTAGAGGGGGGAAAGGTCTCCACACTGAAGCTTTCTTT
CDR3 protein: CSARGGKGLHTEAFF

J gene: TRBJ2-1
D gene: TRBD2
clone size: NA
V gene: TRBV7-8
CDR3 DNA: TGTGCCAGCAGCTCGTCCGGGGGGGGAATCCGCAATGAGCAGTTCTTC
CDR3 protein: CASSSSGGGIRNEQFF

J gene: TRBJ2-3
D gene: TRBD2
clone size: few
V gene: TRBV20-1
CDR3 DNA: TGCAGTGCACAACCGACTAGCCGAGCTAGCACAGATACGCAGTATTTT
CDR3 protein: CSAQPTSRASTDTQYF

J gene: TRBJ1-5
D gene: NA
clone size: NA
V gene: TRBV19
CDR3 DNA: TGTGCCAGTAGTATTGTTCTGGGGGCGCGAAATCAGCCCCAGCATTTT
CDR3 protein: CASSIVLGARNQPQHF

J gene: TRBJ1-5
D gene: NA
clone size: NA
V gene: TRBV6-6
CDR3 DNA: TGTGCCAGCAGTGGTCCCCCTAGCAATCAGCCCCAGCATTTT
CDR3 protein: CASSGPPSNQPQHF

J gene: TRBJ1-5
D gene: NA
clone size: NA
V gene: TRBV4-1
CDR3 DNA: TGCGCCAGCAGCCCAAGGGTCGGATGGCCCCAGCATTTT
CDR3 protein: CASSPRVGWPQHF

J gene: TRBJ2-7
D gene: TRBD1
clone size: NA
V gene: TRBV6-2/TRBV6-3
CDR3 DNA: TGTGCCACTCGCGCTACCCCCGGGACAGGGCTTAGCTCCTACGAGCAGTACTTC
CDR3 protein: CATRATPGTGLSSYEQYF

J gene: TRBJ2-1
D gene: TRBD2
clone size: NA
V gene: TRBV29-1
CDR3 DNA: TGCAGCGTTCATTGGGTCGGCGGGAGCTATAATGAGCAGTTCTTC
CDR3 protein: CSVHWVGGSYNEQFF

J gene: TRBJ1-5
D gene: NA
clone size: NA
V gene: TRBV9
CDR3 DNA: TGTGCCAGCAGCGTAGATGGGGAGGACCTAAATCAGCCCCAGCATTTT
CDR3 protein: CASSVDGEDLNQPQHF

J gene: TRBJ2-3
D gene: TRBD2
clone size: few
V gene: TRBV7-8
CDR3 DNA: TGTGCCAGCAGCTTAGAGTCTAGCGGGAGATATTGGGCAGATACGCAGTATTTT
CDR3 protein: CASSLESSGRYWADTQYF

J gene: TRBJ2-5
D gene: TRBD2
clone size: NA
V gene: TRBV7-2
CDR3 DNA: TGTGCCAGCAGCTTAGACGCGGGAGGGCAAGAGACCCAGTACTTC
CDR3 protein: CASSLDAGGQETQYF

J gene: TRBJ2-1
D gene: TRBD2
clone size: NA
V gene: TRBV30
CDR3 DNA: TGTGCCTGGAGCCGCCTAGCGGGAGGTCTTGAGCAGTTCTTC
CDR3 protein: CAWSRLAGGLEQFF

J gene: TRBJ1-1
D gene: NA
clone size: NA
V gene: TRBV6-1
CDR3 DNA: TGTGCCAGCGGTAGTTTTGGGGTCACTGAAGCTTTCTTT
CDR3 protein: CASGSFGVTEAFF

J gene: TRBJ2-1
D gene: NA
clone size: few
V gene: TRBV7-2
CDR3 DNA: TGTGCCAGCAAACCACGCAGCTCCTACAATGAGCAGTTCTTC
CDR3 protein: CASKPRSSYNEQFF

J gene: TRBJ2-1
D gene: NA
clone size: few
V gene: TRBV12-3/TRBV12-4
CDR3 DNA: TGTGCCAGCAGTCCCAGGACTGATTCCTACAATGAGCAGTTCTTC
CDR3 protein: CASSPRTDSYNEQFF

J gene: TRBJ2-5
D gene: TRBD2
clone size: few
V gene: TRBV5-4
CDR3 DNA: TGTGCCAGCAGCTTGGATATAGCGGGGGAGACCCAGTACTTC
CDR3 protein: CASSLDIAGETQYF

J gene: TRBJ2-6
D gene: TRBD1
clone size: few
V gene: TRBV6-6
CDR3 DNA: TGTGCCAGCAGACCCGGACAGGGGGCTTTTGGGGCCAACGTCCTGACTTTC
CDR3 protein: CASRPGQGAFGANVLTF

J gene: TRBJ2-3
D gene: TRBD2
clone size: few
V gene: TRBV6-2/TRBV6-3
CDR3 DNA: TGTGCCAGCAGAGGACTAGCGGGCGACTTCAGGGGCACAGATACGCAGTATTTT
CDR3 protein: CASRGLAGDFRGTDTQYF

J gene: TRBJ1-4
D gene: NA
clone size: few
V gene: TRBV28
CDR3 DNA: TGTGCCAGCAGTGTGACAGCGGGGAGAGAAAAACTGTTTTTT
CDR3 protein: CASSVTAGREKLFF

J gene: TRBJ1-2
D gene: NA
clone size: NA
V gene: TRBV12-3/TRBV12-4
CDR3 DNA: TGTGCCAGCAGTTCCCAGAATCAGTATGGCTACACCTTC
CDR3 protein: CASSSQNQYGYTF

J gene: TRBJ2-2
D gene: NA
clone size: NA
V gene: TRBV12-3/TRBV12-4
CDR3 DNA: TGTGCCAGCAGTTTTGACTTTTCGAACACCGGGGAGCTGTTTTTT
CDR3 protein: CASSFDFSNTGELFF

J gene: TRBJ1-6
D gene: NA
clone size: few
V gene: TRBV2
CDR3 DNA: TGTGCCAGCAGCTGGATCCAGGGACCCCTCCACTTT
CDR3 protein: CASSWIQGPLHF

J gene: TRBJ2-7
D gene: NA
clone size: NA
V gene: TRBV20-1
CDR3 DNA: TGCAGTGCTAGCCGTCAGAGGAATGCCTACGAGCAGTACTTC
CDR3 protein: CSASRQRNAYEQYF

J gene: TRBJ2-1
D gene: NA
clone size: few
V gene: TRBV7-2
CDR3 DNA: TGTGCCAGCAGTTCAGGGGGGGGCTGGAGCTCCTACAATGAGCAGTTCTTC
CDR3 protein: CASSSGGGWSSYNEQFF

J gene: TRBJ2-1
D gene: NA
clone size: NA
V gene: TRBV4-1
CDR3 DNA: TGTGCCAGCAGCCAAGTGGACAGCGCACTCATGTCCTACAATGAGCAGTTCTTC
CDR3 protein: CASSQVDSALMSYNEQFF

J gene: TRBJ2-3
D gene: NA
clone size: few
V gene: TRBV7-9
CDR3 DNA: TGTGCCAGCAGCTTAACTAGTATGGGGACAGATACGCAGTATTTT
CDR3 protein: CASSLTSMGTDTQYF

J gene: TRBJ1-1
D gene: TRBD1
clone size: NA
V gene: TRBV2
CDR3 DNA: TGTGCCAGCAGTAGACAGGGGGACACTGAAGCTTTCTTT
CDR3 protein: CASSRQGDTEAFF

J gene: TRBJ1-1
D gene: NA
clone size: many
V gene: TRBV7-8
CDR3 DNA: TGTGCCAGCAGCTTAGTTACAGGGACGGGCACTGAAGCTTTCTTT
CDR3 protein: CASSLVTGTGTEAFF

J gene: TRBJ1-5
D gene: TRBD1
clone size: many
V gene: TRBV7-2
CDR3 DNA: TGTGCCAGCAGCCAAGGGGGCGAGAGCAATCAGCCCCAGCATTTT
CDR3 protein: CASSQGGESNQPQHF